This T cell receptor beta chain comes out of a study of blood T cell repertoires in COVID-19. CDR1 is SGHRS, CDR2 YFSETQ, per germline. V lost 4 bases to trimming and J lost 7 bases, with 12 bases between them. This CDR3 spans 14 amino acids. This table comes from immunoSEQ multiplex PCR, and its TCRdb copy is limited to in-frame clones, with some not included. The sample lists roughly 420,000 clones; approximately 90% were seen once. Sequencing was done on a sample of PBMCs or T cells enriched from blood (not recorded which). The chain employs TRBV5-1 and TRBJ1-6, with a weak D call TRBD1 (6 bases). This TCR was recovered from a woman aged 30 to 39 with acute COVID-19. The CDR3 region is CASSGLGGNSPLHF. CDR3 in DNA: TGCGCCAGCAGCGGATTAGGGGGAAATTCACCCCTCCACTTT.